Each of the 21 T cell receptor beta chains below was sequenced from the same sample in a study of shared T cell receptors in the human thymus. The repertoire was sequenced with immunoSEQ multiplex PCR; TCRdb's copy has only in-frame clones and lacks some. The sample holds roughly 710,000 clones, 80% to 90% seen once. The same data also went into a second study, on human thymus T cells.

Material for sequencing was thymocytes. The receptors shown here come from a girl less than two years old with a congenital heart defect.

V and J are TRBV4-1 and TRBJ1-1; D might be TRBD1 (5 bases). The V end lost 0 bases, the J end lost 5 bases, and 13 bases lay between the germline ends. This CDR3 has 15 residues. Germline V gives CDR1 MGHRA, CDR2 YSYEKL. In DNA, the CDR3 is TGCGCCAGCAGCCAAGATGCCAGGGTGAGAACTGAAGCTTTCTTT. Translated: CASSQDARVRTEAFF.

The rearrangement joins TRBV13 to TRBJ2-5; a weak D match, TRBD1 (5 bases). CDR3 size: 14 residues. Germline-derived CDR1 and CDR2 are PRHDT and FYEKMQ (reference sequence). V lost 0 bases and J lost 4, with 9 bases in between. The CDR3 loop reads CASSLGRQGETQYF. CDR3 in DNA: TGTGCCAGCAGCTTAGGCCGGCAGGGAGAGACCCAGTACTTC.

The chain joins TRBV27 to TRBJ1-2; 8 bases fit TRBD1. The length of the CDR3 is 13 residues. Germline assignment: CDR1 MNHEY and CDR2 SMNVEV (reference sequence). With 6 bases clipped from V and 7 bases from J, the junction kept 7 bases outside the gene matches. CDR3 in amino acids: CASSRGQGGGYTF. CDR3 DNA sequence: TGTGCCAGCAGCCGCGGACAGGGCGGTGGCTACACCTTC.

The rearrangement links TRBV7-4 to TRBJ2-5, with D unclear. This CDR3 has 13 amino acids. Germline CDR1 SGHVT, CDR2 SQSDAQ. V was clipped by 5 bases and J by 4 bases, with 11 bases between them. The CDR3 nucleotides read TGTGCCAGCAGCCCACAACCAAGAGAGACCCAGTACTTC. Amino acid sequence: CASSPQPRETQYF.

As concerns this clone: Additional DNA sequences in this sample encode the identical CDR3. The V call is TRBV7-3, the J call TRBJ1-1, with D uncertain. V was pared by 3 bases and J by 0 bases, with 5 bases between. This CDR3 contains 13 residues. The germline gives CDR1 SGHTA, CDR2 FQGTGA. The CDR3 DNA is TGTGCCAGCAGCTTTGGCCTGAACACTGAAGCTTTCTTT. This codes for CASSFGLNTEAFF. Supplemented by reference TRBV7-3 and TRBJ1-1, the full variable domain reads GAGVSQTPSNKVTEKGKYVELRCDPISGHTALYWYRQSLGQGPEFLIYFQGTGAADDSGLPNDRFFAVRPEGSVSTLKIQRTERGDSAVYLCASSFGLNTEAFFGQGTRLTVV.

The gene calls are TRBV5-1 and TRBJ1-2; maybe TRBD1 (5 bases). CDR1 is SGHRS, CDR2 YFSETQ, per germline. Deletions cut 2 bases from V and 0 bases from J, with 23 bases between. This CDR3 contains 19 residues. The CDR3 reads CASSLPDTLSTDSNYGYTF. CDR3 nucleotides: TGCGCCAGCAGCTTACCAGATACGCTCTCGACAGACTCTAACTATGGCTACACCTTC.

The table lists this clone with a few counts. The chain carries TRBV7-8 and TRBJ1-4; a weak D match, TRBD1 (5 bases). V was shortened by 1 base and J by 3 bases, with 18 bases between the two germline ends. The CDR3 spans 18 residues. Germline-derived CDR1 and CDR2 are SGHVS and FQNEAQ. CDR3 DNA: TGTGCCAGCAGCTTAGAAATTTGGGCCCGGGGGGCTAATGAAAAACTGTTTTTT. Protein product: CASSLEIWARGANEKLFF.

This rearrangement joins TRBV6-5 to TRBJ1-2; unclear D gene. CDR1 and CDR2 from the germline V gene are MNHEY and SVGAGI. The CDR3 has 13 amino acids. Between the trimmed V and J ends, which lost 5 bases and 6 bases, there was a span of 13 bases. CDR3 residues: CASSHGRSDGYTF. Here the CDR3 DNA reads TGTGCCAGCAGTCACGGTCGGTCGGATGGCTACACCTTC.

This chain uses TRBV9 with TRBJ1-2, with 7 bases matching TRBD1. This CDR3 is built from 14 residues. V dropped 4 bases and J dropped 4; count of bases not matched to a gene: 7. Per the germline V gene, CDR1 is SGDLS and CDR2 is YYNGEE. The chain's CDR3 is CASSPMTGIYGYTF. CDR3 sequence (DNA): TGTGCCAGCAGCCCGATGACAGGGATCTATGGCTACACCTTC. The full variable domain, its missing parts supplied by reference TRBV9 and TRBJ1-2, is DSGVTQTPKHLITATGQRVTLRCSPRSGDLSVYWYQQSLDQGLQFLIQYYNGEERAKGNILERFSAQQFPDLHSELNLSSLELGDSALYFCASSPMTGIYGYTFGSGTRLTVV.

The CDR3 bases are TGTGCCAGCAGCCCAAGCCCAGCGGGGACGTCGGTCACCGGGGAGCTGTTTTTT. It encodes CASSPSPAGTSVTGELFF. V is TRBV11-2 and J is TRBJ2-2; 7 positions agree with TRBD2. CDR1 and CDR2 from the germline V gene are SGHAT and FQNNGV. The ends lost 5 bases at V and 4 bases at J; junction bases unmatched: 16. The CDR3 has 18 residues.

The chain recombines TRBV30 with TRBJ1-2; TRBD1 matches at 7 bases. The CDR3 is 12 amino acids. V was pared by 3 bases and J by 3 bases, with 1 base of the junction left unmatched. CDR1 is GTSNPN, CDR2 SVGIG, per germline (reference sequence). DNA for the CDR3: TGTGCCTGGAGCGGACAGGACTATGGCTACACCTTC. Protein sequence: CAWSGQDYGYTF.

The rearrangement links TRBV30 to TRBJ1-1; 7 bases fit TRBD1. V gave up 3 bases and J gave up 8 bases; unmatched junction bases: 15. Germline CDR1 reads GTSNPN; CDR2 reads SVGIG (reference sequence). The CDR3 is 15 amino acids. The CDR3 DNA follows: TGTGCCTGGAGAAGACAGGGTACTTCTGAAGGGGAAGCTTTCTTT. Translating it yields CAWRRQGTSEGEAFF.

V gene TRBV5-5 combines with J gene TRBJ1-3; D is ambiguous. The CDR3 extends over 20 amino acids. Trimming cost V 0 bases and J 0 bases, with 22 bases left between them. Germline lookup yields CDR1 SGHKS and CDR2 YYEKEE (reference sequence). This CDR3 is CASSLVGSQASFSSGNTIYF. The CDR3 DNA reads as TGTGCCAGCAGCTTGGTAGGGAGCCAGGCATCGTTTAGCTCTGGAAACACCATATATTTT.

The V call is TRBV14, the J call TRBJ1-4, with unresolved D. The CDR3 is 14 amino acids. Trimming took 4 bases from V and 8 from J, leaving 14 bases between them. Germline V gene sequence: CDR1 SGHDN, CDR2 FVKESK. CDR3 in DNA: TGTGCCAGCAGCCCGCAAGCCCATGAGGAAAAACTGTTTTTT. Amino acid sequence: CASSPQAHEEKLFF.

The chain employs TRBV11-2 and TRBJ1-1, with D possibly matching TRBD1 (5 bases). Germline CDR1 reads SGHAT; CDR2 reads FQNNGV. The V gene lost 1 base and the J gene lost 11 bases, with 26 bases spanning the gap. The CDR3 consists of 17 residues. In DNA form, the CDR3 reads TGTGCCAGCAGCTTAGGGGGGAGGGTCCCTCCGGGACTGCACGCTTTCTTT. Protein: CASSLGGRVPPGLHAFF.

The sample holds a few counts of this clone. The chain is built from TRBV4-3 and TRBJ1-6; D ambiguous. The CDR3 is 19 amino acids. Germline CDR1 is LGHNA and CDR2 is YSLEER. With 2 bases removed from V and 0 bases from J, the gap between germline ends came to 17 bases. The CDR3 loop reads CASSQPPRIRSSYNSPLHF. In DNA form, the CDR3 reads TGCGCCAGCAGCCAACCTCCGCGCATTAGGAGCTCCTATAATTCACCCCTCCACTTT.

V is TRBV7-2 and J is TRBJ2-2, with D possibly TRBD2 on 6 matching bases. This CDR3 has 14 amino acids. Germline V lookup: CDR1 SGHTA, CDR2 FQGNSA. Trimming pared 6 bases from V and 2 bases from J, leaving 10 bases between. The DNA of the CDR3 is TGTGCCAGCAGGTGGGGACTTAACACCGGGGAGCTGTTTTTT. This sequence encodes CASRWGLNTGELFF. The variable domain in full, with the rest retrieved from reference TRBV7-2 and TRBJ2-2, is GAGVSQSPSNKVTEKGKDVELRCDPISGHTALYWYRQSLGQGLEFLIYFQGNSAPDKSGLPSDRFSAERTGGSVSTLTIQRTQQEDSAVYLCASRWGLNTGELFFGEGSRLTVL.

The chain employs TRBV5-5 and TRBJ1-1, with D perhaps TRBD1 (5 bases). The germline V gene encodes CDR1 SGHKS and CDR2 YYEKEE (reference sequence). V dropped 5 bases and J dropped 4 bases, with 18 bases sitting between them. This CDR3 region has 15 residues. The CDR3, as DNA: TGTGCCAGCAGTTCGAATAATTTCGGGGGCACTGAAGCTTTCTTT. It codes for CASSSNNFGGTEAFF.

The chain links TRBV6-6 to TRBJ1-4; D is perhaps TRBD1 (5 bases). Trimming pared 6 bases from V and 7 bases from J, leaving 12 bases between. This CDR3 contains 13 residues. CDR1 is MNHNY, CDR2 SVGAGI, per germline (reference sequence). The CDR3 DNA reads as TGTGCCAGCAGGGGGCAGATCGGTGAAAAACTGTTTTTT. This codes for CASRGQIGEKLFF.

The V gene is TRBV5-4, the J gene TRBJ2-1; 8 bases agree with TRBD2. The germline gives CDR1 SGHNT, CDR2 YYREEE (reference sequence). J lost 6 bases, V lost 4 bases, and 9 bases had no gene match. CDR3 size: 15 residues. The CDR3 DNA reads TGTGCCAGCAGCCCGGGGGGGAGAGCTGCCAATGAGCAGTTCTTC. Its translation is CASSPGGRAANEQFF. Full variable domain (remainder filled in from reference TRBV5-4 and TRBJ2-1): ETGVTQSPTHLIKTRGQQVTLRCSSQSGHNTVSWYQQALGQGPQFIFQYYREEENGRGNFPPRFSGLQFPNYSSELNVNALELDDSALYLCASSPGGRAANEQFFGPGTRLTVL.

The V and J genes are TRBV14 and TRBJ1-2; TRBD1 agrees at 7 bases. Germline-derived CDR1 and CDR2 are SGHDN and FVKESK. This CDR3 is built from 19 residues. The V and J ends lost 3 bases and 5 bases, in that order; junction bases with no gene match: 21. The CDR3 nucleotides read TGTGCCAGCAGCCAGGCCCCCCTAGACAGGGATTACCCGTGGTATGGCTACACCTTC. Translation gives CASSQAPLDRDYPWYGYTF.